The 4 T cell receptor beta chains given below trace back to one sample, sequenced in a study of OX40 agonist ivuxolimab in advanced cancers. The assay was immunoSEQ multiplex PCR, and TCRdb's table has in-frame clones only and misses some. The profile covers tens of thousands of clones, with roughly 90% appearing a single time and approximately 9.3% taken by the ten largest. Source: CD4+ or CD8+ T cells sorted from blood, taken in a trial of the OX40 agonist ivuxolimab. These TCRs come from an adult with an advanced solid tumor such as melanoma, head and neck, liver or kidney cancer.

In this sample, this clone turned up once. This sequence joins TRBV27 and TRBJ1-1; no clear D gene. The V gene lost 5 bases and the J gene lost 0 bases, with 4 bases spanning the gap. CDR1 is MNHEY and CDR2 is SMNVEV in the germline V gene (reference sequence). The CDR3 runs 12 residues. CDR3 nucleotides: TGTGCCAGCAGTCATTTGAACACTGAAGCTTTCTTT. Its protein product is CASSHLNTEAFF.

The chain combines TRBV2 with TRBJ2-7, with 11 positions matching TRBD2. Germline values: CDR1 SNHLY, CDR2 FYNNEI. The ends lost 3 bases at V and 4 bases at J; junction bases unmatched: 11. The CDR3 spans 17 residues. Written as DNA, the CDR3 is TGTGCCAGCAGTGAGCTTGGCGGTAGCGGGGGGGGATACGAGCAGTACTTC. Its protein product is CASSELGGSGGGYEQYF.

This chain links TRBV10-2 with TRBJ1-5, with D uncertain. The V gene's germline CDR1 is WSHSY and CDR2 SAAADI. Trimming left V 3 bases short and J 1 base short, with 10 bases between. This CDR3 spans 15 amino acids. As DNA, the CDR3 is TGCGCCAGCAGTGAAGGAACAGTCAGCAATCAGCCCCAGCATTTT. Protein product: CASSEGTVSNQPQHF.

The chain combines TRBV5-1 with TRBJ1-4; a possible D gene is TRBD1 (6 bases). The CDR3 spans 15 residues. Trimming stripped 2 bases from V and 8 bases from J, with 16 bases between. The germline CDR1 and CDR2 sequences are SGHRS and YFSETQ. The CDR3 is CASSFGGGTREKLFF. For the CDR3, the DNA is TGCGCCAGCAGCTTTGGTGGCGGGACAAGGGAAAAACTGTTTTTT.